The entry that follows covers one T cell receptor (beta chain) sequence. PCR primers comprised 60 Vbeta and 13 Jbeta primers. Generated by immunoSEQ multiplex PCR, the TCRdb table keeps only in-frame clones and is missing some. The table has 200,000 or so clones, less than 90% seen once. This CDR3 is 14 amino acids long. Germline-derived CDR1 and CDR2 are MNHEY and SVGAGI. Trimming cost V 2 bases and J 4 bases, with 9 bases left between them. The data belong to a study of cytomegalovirus exposure and HLA in healthy donors. The receptor was isolated from a boy aged 5-17 years in good health and CMV-seronegative. The sequencing sample was made of PBMCs. The V and J genes are TRBV6-5 and TRBJ2-1, with D perhaps TRBD1 (6 bases). This chain's CDR3 is CASSYVDRYNEQFF. The CDR3 nucleotides are TGTGCCAGCAGTTACGTCGACAGGTACAATGAGCAGTTCTTC.